This T cell receptor (beta chain) was sequenced in a study of post-analysis software for immune sequencing data. Broader study findings: Samples from one preparation batch, clustered by F measure, grouped strongly together. Roughly 5 TRBV segments, TRBV5-6, TRBV5-1 and TRBV20-1 among them, were found more frequent in patients than controls.

The table lists this clonotype with a few counts. What it recognizes is unknown. Unique molecular identifiers tagged the TCR beta cDNA libraries. TCRdb redid the calling of the PCR reads with MiXCR, one entry per CDR3 protein. The table includes hundreds of thousands of distinct CDR3 sequences, roughly 27% detected once. The CDR3 consists of 14 residues. Germline V CDR1 and CDR2: MNHEY, SVGAGI. The J segment lost 7 bases and the V segment lost 6 bases, leaving 6 bases of the junction unmatched. Source material: blood. The chain couples TRBV6-5 to TRBJ1-6, with 7 bases lining up with TRBD1. This TCR was sampled from a girl aged 5-17 years with multiple sclerosis. The CDR3 DNA reads as TGTGCCAGCAGCCGACAGGGACCCAATTCACCCCTCCACTTT. It is translated as CASSRQGPNSPLHF.